Below are 17 T cell receptor beta chains sequenced from a single sample in a study of T cells after yellow fever vaccination (dated by TCRdb to the late 2010s). The library was prepared using 5' RACE. These reads were obtained on an Illumina HiSeq 2500. The raw public data were reprocessed by TCRdb itself: fastp quality trimming at Q25, MiXCR clonotype calling, in-frame beta chains only. One record per CDR3 amino acid sequence lists the most common genes and DNA. The sample table lists some 100,000 distinct CDR3 sequences, roughly 10% of them with a count of one. The ten largest clones add up to roughly 15% of the sample. The sample's treatment or condition label is to be understood as: live attenuated yellow fever vaccine strain. Sequencing used CD8+ T cells not binding an NS4B(214-222) dextramer, sorted from PBMCs, obtained around 14 days after the first yellow fever vaccination. The cell subset or site tag for this specimen amounts to: NS4B epitope dextramer-negative CD8 T cells. These receptors all come from a young man who received the YFV17D yellow fever vaccine.

V is TRBV7-8 and J is TRBJ1-5, with TRBD1 as a possible D gene (6 bases). Trimming left V 5 bases short and J 1 base short, with 9 bases between. The CDR3 sequence is 14 residues long. CDR1 and CDR2 from the germline V gene are SGHVS and FQNEAQ. For the CDR3, the DNA is TGTGCCAGCAGCGAAGGGGGGAGCAATCAGCCCCAGCATTTT. Encoded protein: CASSEGGSNQPQHF.

A few counts support this clonotype. The chain's CDR3 is CASRVGTVNTEAFF. In DNA, the CDR3 is TGTGCCAGTAGGGTCGGGACCGTTAACACTGAAGCTTTCTTT. This chain connects TRBV19 to TRBJ1-1, with D perhaps TRBD1 (5 bases). CDR1 and CDR2 from the germline V gene are LNHDA and SQIVND (reference sequence). V gave up 6 bases and J gave up 2 bases, with 13 bases separating them. There are 14 residues in the CDR3.

This clonotype came up a few times. The chain uses TRBV7-8 and TRBJ2-2; TRBD1 matches 8 bases. The CDR3 length is 13 residues. The germline V gene has CDR1 SGHVS and CDR2 FQNEAQ. J was trimmed by 7 bases and V by 7 bases; bases with no gene match: 5. CDR3 sequence (DNA): TGTGCCAGCAACCCGACAGGGGTCGGGGAGCTGTTTTTT. Amino acid sequence: CASNPTGVGELFF.

This clonotype has a handful of counts. CDR3 coding DNA: TGTGCCAGCAGTTCCGTAGGACTAGTAGACGGAGAGACCCAGTACTTC. Its protein is CASSSVGLVDGETQYF. This sequence joins TRBV12-3 or TRBV12-4 and TRBJ2-5; 7 positions match TRBD2. The CDR3 runs 16 residues. J was trimmed by 4 bases and V by 4 bases; bases with no gene match: 12.

This clonotype was seen only a few times. The CDR3 sequence is CSVVQRSEQYF. CDR3 coding DNA: TGCAGCGTTGTCCAACGGAGTGAGCAGTACTTC. The V call is TRBV29-1, the J call TRBJ2-7; D is unresolved. This CDR3 has 11 residues. V dropped 4 bases and J dropped 7 bases, with 11 bases sitting between them. Germline V gene sequence: CDR1 SQVTM, CDR2 ANQGSEA.

This clonotype was counted a few times. This chain connects TRBV28 to TRBJ1-4; 7 nucleotides align to TRBD1. Losses at the gene ends were 3 bases for V and 4 bases for J; bases not matched to a gene: 8. CDR3 size: 16 residues. CDR1 and CDR2 (germline): MDHEN, SYDVKM. CDR3 coding DNA: TGTGCCAGCAGTTTGACAGGGACCCCCTTTAATGAAAAACTGTTTTTT. Protein product: CASSLTGTPFNEKLFF.

The V gene is TRBV10-1, the J gene TRBJ2-7; 7 bases align to TRBD1. CDR1 is WNHNN and CDR2 is SYGVQD in the germline V gene (reference sequence). With 3 bases clipped from V and 4 bases from J, the junction kept 3 bases outside the gene matches. The CDR3 has 13 residues. This chain's CDR3 is CASSEVQGYEQYF. The CDR3 nucleotides read TGCGCCAGCAGTGAAGTACAGGGGTACGAGCAGTACTTC.

The chain uses TRBV4-1 and TRBJ2-5, with 8 bases matching TRBD2. CDR1 MGHRA and CDR2 YSYEKL come from the germline V gene. The CDR3 loop spans 14 amino acids. The trim removed 1 base at V and 5 bases at J, leaving 3 bases unmatched. CDR3 in DNA: TGCGCCAGCAGCCAAGCGGGAGGGGGGGAGACCCAGTACTTC. Its protein product is CASSQAGGGETQYF.

V usage is TRBV9 and J usage is TRBJ2-7; possibly TRBD1 for D (5 bases). V lost 0 bases, J lost 3 bases, and 13 bases lay in between. Germline V gene data show CDR1 as SGDLS and CDR2 as YYNGEE. The CDR3 spans 15 residues. The CDR3 spells CASSVDQGIHYEQYF. CDR3 DNA: TGTGCCAGCAGCGTAGATCAGGGCATTCACTACGAGCAGTACTTC.

The rearrangement joins TRBV11-1 to TRBJ1-6; TRBD1 is a possible D gene (5 bases). Germline V gene lookup returns CDR1 SGHAT and CDR2 FQDESV (reference sequence). CDR3 length: 19 residues. V gave up 7 bases and J gave up 0 bases, with 22 bases separating them. The CDR3 nucleotides are TGTGCCAGCACCACCCGGCCGCGGGGCCCCAGCTCCTATAATTCACCCCTCCACTTT. Protein sequence: CASTTRPRGPSSYNSPLHF.

The chain uses TRBV7-9 and TRBJ1-1, with 9 bases aligning to TRBD1. The germline V gene encodes CDR1 SEHNR and CDR2 FQNEAQ (reference sequence). The V gene end was trimmed by 4 bases and the J gene end by 5 bases; junction bases not matched to a gene: 5. The CDR3 totals 14 residues. The DNA for the CDR3 is TGTGCCAGCAGCTACACAGGGGGCTTTACTGAAGCTTTCTTT. Amino acid sequence: CASSYTGGFTEAFF.

This clonotype was picked up many times. The J gene is TRBJ2-1, the V gene TRBV12-3 or TRBV12-4; D remains ambiguous. Trimming left V 1 base short and J 8 bases short, with 12 bases between. The length of the CDR3 is 14 residues. This chain's CDR3 is CASSLGPSGDEQFF. DNA of the CDR3: TGTGCCAGCAGTTTAGGGCCTTCGGGCGATGAGCAGTTCTTC.

This clonotype appeared a few times. The chain employs TRBV9 and TRBJ1-4; D is unresolved. CDR1 and CDR2 (germline): SGDLS, YYNGEE. V was trimmed by 0 bases and J by 5 bases, leaving 11 bases between them. CDR3 size: 15 residues. CDR3 sequence: CASSVGDLLNEKLFF. DNA for the CDR3: TGTGCCAGCAGCGTAGGAGACCTTTTGAATGAAAAACTGTTTTTT.

Only a few counts were recorded for this clonotype. The CDR3 loop reads CASSLPGTSPDTQYF. For the CDR3, the DNA is TGTGCCAGCAGCTTACCCGGGACTAGCCCCGATACGCAGTATTTT. V is TRBV4-2 and J is TRBJ2-3; 9 bases align to TRBD2. The CDR3 is 15 residues long. The germline CDR1 and CDR2 sequences are LGHNA and YNFKEQ. The trim removed 5 bases at V and 6 bases at J, leaving 9 bases unmatched.

The rearrangement uses TRBV3-1 and TRBJ2-5; TRBD2 agrees at 8 bases. Germline CDR1 reads LGHDT; CDR2 reads YNNKEL (reference sequence). V shed 0 bases, J shed 7 bases, and the junction held 4 bases outside the gene matches. The CDR3 length is 14 residues. The CDR3 spells CASSQETSEGTQYF. The DNA of the CDR3 is TGTGCCAGCAGCCAAGAGACTAGCGAAGGGACCCAGTACTTC.

This clonotype has only a few counts. This chain uses TRBV12-5 with TRBJ2-1; possibly TRBD1 or TRBD2 for D (6 bases each). There are 15 residues in the CDR3. Germline CDR1 LGHNT, CDR2 FRNRAP. Trimming took off 2 bases at V and 3 bases at J, with 11 bases between the two ends. The CDR3 bases are TGTGCTAGTGGTTTGATACAGGGAGGCTACAATGAGCAGTTCTTC. Translation gives CASGLIQGGYNEQFF.

This clonotype was picked up a small number of times. The chain has TRBV29-1 and TRBJ2-1; D is unresolved. The V gene's germline CDR1 is SQVTM and CDR2 ANQGSEA. The CDR3 loop spans 14 amino acids. The V end was cut by 1 base, the J end by 1 base, with 8 bases between. The CDR3 bases are TGCAGCGTTGAAGCCGAGACTTCCTACAATGAGCAGTTCTTC. It specifies CSVEAETSYNEQFF.